This TCR beta chain was captured in a study of CD8+ T cells in alopecia areata. The wider study: Tofacitinib exposure lasted 6 to 18 months, followed by 6 months off drug. Study-wide results and limits: Researchers reported that TCR sharing among patients proved less clear than in mice, possibly HLA-linked.

Obtained from alopecia areata patients were lesional scalp punch biopsies along with peripheral blood. A FACSAria was used to sort CD4+ and CD8+ T cells. These cells came from PBMCs. It was cDNA, reverse transcribed from extracted RNA, that served as the sequencing template. Using immunoSEQ multiplex PCR, the repertoire was profiled, and TCRdb retains in-frame clones only, with some absent. Here the sample spans about 250,000 clones, 67% being singletons. The length of the CDR3 is 15 residues. Per germline, CDR1 MNHEY and CDR2 SVGAGI. The J segment lost 2 bases and the V segment lost 1 base, leaving 4 bases of the junction unmatched. Turning to this clone: The target antigen is unknown.

V and J are TRBV6-5 and TRBJ2-5; 7 bases are a match to TRBD2. The starting material was CD4+ T cells sorted from blood, obtained at week 0. This clonotype was obtained from a human donor with alopecia areata. The CDR3 DNA reads TGTGCCAGCAGTTACTTTCGGGACTATCAAGAGACCCAGTACTTC. Its protein is CASSYFRDYQETQYF.